These 20 T cell receptor beta chains came from one sample sequenced in a study of blood T cells in healthy people across ages. With a J-beta primer mix and a sample-barcoded 5' primer, a second PCR ran about 7 to 11 cycles. TCRdb used MiXCR to reprocess the 5' RACE reads, holding one entry per CDR3 protein. The table shows about 1.7 million distinct CDR3 sequences, with about 30% occurring only once. Sequencing was performed on blood. All receptors come from a young woman in good health.

This clonotype was detected a few times. The chain joins TRBV5-5 to TRBJ1-1; 9 bases agree with TRBD1. Germline V gene sequence: CDR1 SGHKS, CDR2 YYEKEE (reference sequence). V trimming: 3 bases; J trimming: 8 bases; junction bases outside the gene matches: 5. There are 13 residues in the CDR3. In nucleotides, the CDR3 is TGTGCCAGCAGCTCGGTAGGGACAGGGGAAGCTTTCTTT. This translates into CASSSVGTGEAFF.

The chain carries TRBV5-4 and TRBJ1-4; D gene ambiguous. CDR3 size: 16 residues. The ends were cut back, 4 bases at V and 4 bases at J, with 17 bases in the middle. Germline V lookup: CDR1 SGHNT, CDR2 YYREEE (reference sequence). CDR3 bases: TGTGCCAGCAGCCCCGAGAAGGGTTCCATTAATGAAAAACTGTTTTTT. This codes for CASSPEKGSINEKLFF.

This clonotype was recorded many times. J is TRBJ2-1 and V is TRBV9, with D hard to call. Germline V gene lookup returns CDR1 SGDLS and CDR2 YYNGEE. The CDR3 spans 10 residues. Trimming shortened V by 3 bases and J by 6 bases, and 1 base separated the two germline ends. This chain's CDR3 is CASSGNEQFF. In DNA form, the CDR3 reads TGTGCCAGCAGCGGCAATGAGCAGTTCTTC.

This clonotype was seen a handful of times. The chain is built from TRBV12-3 or TRBV12-4 and TRBJ2-5, with D uncertain. The CDR3 sequence is 14 residues long. Trimming took 3 bases from V and 5 from J, leaving 13 bases between them. The CDR3 DNA reads TGTGCCAGCAGTTTTTTATTTGGTCCGGAGACCCAGTACTTC. This sequence encodes CASSFLFGPETQYF.

In this sample, this clonotype turned up a few times. The V and J genes are TRBV25-1 and TRBJ1-2; TRBD1 matches 8 bases. The length of the CDR3 is 12 residues. Germline V gene data show CDR1 as MGHDK and CDR2 as SYGVNS. Trimming removed 9 bases from V and 8 bases from J; junction bases left unmatched: 8. CDR3 bases: TGTGCCAGTCGAGGACAGGGTCACGGCTACACCTTC. It is translated as CASRGQGHGYTF.

The chain joins TRBV28 to TRBJ1-6; D perhaps matches TRBD1 (5 bases). V gave up 6 bases and J gave up 5 bases, with 14 bases separating them. The V gene's germline CDR1 is MDHEN and CDR2 SYDVKM. This CDR3 is built from 15 residues. CDR3 DNA sequence: TGTGCCAGCAGACCCCTGGGGCTCGATAATTCACCCCTCCACTTT. Translated, it gives CASRPLGLDNSPLHF.

The rearrangement uses TRBV5-1 and TRBJ2-5; TRBD1 agrees at 10 bases. The CDR3 is 15 amino acids. Germline V lookup: CDR1 SGHRS, CDR2 YFSETQ. The junction had 8 bases not matched to a gene; V was cut back by 5 bases and J by 4 bases. As DNA, the CDR3 is TGCGCCAGCAGTATCGACAGGGGGCGCGGAGAGACCCAGTACTTC. As protein: CASSIDRGRGETQYF.

The chain has TRBV2 and TRBJ1-2; maybe TRBD1 (6 bases). Deletions cut 8 bases from V and 4 bases from J, with 8 bases between. The CDR3 covers 11 residues. Germline CDR1 and CDR2: SNHLY and FYNNEI. The CDR3 spells CASGDIYGYTF. Here the CDR3 DNA reads TGTGCCAGCGGGGACATCTATGGCTACACCTTC.

This chain joins TRBV20-1 and TRBJ2-5; perhaps D is TRBD1 or TRBD2 (5 bases each). The ends were cut back, 7 bases at V and 4 bases at J, with 25 bases in the middle. This CDR3 has 16 residues. Per germline, CDR1 DFQATT and CDR2 SNEGSKA (reference sequence). CDR3 loop: CSVPPAFSGLAETQYF. The CDR3 DNA sequence: TGCAGTGTTCCCCCGGCTTTCTCAGGGCTAGCAGAGACCCAGTACTTC.

The table lists this clonotype with many counts. For the CDR3, the DNA is TGCAGCGTTGAACCCCCGGAGGGCTGGGGCTACACCTTC. It encodes CSVEPPEGWGYTF. V and J are TRBV29-1 and TRBJ1-2; D is unresolved. CDR3 length: 13 amino acids. Trimming left V 2 bases short and J 8 bases short, with 15 bases between. Germline CDR1 is SQVTM and CDR2 is ANQGSEA.

At least ten counts were recorded for this clonotype. The genes are TRBV20-1 and TRBJ2-7; TRBD1 agrees at 7 bases. CDR1 DFQATT and CDR2 SNEGSKA come from the germline V gene (reference sequence). This CDR3 is 13 amino acids long. J lost 4 bases, V lost 0 bases, and 3 bases had no gene match. CDR3 sequence reads: CSARDSRGYEQYF. The CDR3 DNA follows: TGCAGTGCTAGAGATAGCAGGGGGTACGAGCAGTACTTC.

With respect to this clonotype: The junction and the germline gene differ at one end; a read error may be behind it. The gene calls are TRBV12-3 or TRBV12-4 and TRBJ2-1, with a tentative D call TRBD2 (6 bases). The CDR3 consists of 14 residues. The CDR3 bases are TGTACCAGCAGTGACTTGGGAAGACGGGAGACCCAGTTCTTC. This codes for CTSSDLGRRETQFF.

The V call is TRBV5-5, the J call TRBJ1-1, with D unclear. The CDR3 is 15 amino acids. CDR1 SGHKS and CDR2 YYEKEE come from the germline V gene (reference sequence). V was shortened by 3 bases and J by 2 bases, with 14 bases between the two germline ends. CDR3 sequence reads: CASSSKWEGNTEAFF. CDR3 coding DNA: TGTGCCAGCAGCTCGAAATGGGAGGGAAACACTGAAGCTTTCTTT.

This clonotype was counted at least ten times. The rearrangement joins TRBV20-1 to TRBJ2-7, with TRBD1 matching over 7 bases. The CDR3 is 13 amino acids. Losses at the gene ends were 5 bases for V and 0 bases for J; bases not matched to a gene: 4. The germline gives CDR1 DFQATT, CDR2 SNEGSKA (reference sequence). CDR3 protein: CSAGQGDSYEQYF. CDR3 in DNA: TGCAGTGCTGGGCAGGGGGACTCCTACGAGCAGTACTTC.

The chain joins TRBV20-1 to TRBJ1-1; D is ambiguous. The CDR3 contains 16 residues. Germline CDR1 and CDR2: DFQATT and SNEGSKA (reference sequence). The V gene lost 0 bases and the J gene lost 1 base, with 15 bases spanning the gap. CDR3 bases: TGCAGTGCTAGAGATGACGGCTGGATGGAGAACACTGAAGCTTTCTTT. Protein: CSARDDGWMENTEAFF.

The rearrangement uses TRBV14 and TRBJ2-1, with TRBD2 matching 7 bases. The CDR3 runs to 14 residues. Germline lookup yields CDR1 SGHDN and CDR2 FVKESK. Losses at the gene ends were 4 bases for V and 7 bases for J; bases not matched to a gene: 7. The CDR3 protein is CASSLLARTNEQFF. The CDR3 nucleotides are TGTGCCAGCAGCCTACTAGCGAGAACTAATGAGCAGTTCTTC.

This clonotype was detected a few times. V is TRBV27 and J is TRBJ2-3; TRBD2 might be the D (6 bases). V was pared by 3 bases and J by 6 bases, with 13 bases between. Germline V gene data show CDR1 as MNHEY and CDR2 as SMNVEV (reference sequence). This CDR3 has 14 amino acids. CDR3 in DNA: TGTGCCAGCAGTTTCAGCGGGCGGAAGGATACGCAGTATTTT. As protein: CASSFSGRKDTQYF.

This clonotype was counted a few times. The chain recombines TRBV3-1 with TRBJ2-5, with 15 bases aligning to TRBD2. With 2 bases clipped from V and 0 bases from J, the junction kept 7 bases outside the gene matches. From germline, CDR1 is LGHDT and CDR2 YNNKEL (reference sequence). This CDR3 comprises 19 residues. In DNA, the CDR3 is TGTGCCAGCAGCCAAAACCTTGGGACTAGCGGGGGGAACCAAGAGACCCAGTACTTC. This encodes CASSQNLGTSGGNQETQYF.

The genes are TRBV5-1 and TRBJ2-5; tentatively, D is TRBD1 or TRBD2 (5 bases each). The V end lost 4 bases, the J end lost 11 bases, and 18 bases lay between the germline ends. The CDR3 is made up of 13 amino acids. CDR1 and CDR2 from the germline V gene are SGHRS and YFSETQ. For the CDR3, the DNA is TGCGCCAGCAGCCCCGGGGCAGGCTACAAGCAGTACTTC. Translating gives CASSPGAGYKQYF.

This clonotype showed up just once. The chain carries TRBV29-1 and TRBJ2-1, with D possibly TRBD1 on 6 matching bases. Trimming pared 7 bases from V and 2 bases from J, leaving 15 bases between. This CDR3 is 14 amino acids long. Germline CDR1 SQVTM, CDR2 ANQGSEA. CDR3: CSAPKGGTYNEQFF. The CDR3 DNA reads as TGCAGCGCCCCGAAAGGGGGAACCTACAATGAGCAGTTCTTC.